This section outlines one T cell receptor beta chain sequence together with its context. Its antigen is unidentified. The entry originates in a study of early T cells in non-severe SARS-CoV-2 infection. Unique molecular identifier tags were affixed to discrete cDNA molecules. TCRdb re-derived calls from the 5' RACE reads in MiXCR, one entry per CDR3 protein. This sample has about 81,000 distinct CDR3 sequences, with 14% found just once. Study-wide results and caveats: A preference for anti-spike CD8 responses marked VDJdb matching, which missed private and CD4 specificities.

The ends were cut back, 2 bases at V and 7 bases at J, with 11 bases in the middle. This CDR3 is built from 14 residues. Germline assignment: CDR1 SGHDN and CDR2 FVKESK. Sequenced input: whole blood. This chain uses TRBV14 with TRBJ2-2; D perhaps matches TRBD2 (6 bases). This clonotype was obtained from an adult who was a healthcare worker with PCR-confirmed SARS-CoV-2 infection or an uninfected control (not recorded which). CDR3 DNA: TGTGCCAGCAGCCAATGGGACTCGATCGGGGAGCTGTTTTTT. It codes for CASSQWDSIGELFF.